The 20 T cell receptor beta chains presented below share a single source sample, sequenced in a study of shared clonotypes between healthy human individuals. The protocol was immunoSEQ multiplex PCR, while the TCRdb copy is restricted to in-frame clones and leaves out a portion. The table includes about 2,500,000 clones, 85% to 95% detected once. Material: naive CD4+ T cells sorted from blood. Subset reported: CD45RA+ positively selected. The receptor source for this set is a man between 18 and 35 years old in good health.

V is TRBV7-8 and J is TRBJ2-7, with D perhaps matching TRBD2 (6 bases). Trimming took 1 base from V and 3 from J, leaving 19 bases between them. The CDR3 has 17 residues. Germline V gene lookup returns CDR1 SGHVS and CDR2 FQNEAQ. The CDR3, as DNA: TGTGCCAGCAGCTTAGACCCTGGCAGGGACTCCCTCTACGAGCAGTACTTC. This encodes CASSLDPGRDSLYEQYF.

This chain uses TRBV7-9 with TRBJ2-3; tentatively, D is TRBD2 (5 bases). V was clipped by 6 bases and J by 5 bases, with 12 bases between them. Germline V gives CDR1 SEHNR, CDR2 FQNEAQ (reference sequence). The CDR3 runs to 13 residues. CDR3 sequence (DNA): TGTGCCAGCAGAATAACGGGGTTAGATACGCAGTATTTT. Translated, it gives CASRITGLDTQYF.

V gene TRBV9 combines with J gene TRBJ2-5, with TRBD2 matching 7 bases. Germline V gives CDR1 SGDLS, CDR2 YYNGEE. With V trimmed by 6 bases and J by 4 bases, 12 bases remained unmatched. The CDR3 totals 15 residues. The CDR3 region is CASNKAGNVLETQYF. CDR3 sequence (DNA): TGTGCCAGCAACAAAGCGGGAAATGTCCTAGAGACCCAGTACTTC.

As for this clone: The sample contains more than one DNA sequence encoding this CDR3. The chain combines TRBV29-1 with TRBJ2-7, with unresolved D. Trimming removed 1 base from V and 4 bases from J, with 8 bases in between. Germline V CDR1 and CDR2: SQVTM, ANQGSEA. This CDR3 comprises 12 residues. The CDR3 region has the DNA TGCAGCGTTGAAGTCAGTAGTTACGAGCAGTACTTC. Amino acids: CSVEVSSYEQYF.

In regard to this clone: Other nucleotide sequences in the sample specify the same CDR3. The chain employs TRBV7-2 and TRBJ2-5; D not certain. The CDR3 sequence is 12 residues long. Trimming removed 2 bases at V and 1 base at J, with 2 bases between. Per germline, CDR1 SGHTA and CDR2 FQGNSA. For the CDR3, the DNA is TGTGCCAGCAGCTTACGCCAAGAGACCCAGTACTTC. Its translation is CASSLRQETQYF.

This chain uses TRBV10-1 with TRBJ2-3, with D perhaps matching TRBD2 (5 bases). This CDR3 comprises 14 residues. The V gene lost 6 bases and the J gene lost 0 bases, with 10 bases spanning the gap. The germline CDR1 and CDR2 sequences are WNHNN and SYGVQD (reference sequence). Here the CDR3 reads CASSRRTSTDTQYF. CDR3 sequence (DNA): TGCGCCAGCAGCCGGCGGACTAGCACAGATACGCAGTATTTT.

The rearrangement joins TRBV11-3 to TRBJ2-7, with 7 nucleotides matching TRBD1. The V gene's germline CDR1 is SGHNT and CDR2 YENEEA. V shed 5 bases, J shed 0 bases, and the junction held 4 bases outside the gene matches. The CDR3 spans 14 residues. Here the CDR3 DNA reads TGTGCCAGCAGCCCTACAGGGGACTCCTACGAGCAGTACTTC. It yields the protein CASSPTGDSYEQYF. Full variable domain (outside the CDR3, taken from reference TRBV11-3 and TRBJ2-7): EAGVVQSPRYKIIEKKQPVAFWCNPISGHNTLYWYLQNLGQGPELLIRYENEEAVDDSQLPKDRFSAERLKGVDSTLKIQPAELGDSAVYLCASSPTGDSYEQYFGPGTRLTVT.

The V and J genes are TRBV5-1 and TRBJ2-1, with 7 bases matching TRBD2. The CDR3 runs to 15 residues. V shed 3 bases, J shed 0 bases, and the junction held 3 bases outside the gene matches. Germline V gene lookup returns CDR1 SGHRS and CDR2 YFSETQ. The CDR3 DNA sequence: TGCGCCAGCAGCTCCGGGGGGATCTCCTACAATGAGCAGTTCTTC. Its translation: CASSSGGISYNEQFF.

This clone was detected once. The CDR3 sequence: CASSVQATGPGSYTF. The DNA of the CDR3 is TGTGCCAGTAGTGTCCAAGCCACAGGACCCGGGAGCTACACCTTC. This chain links TRBV19 with TRBJ1-2, with a tentative D call TRBD1 (5 bases). The CDR3 has 15 amino acids. Germline V gives CDR1 LNHDA, CDR2 SQIVND (reference sequence). V was trimmed by 5 bases and J by 9 bases, leaving 22 bases between them.

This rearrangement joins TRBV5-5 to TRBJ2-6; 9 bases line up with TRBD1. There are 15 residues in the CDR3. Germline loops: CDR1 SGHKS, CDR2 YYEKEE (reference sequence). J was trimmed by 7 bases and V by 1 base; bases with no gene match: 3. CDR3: CASSLSQGAANVLTF. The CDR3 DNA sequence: TGTGCCAGCAGCTTGTCACAGGGGGCCGCCAACGTCCTGACTTTC.

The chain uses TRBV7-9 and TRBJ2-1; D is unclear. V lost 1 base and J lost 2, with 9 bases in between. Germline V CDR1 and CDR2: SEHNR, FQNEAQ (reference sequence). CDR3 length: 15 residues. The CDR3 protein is CASSLGMWTYNEQFF. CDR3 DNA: TGTGCCAGCAGCTTAGGCATGTGGACCTACAATGAGCAGTTCTTC.

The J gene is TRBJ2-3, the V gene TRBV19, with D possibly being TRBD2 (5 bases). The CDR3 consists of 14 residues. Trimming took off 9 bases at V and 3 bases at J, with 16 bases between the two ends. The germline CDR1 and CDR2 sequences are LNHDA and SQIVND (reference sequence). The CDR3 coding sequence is TGTGCCAGCTCCCCCAGAGGGCCGACAGATACGCAGTATTTT. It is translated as CASSPRGPTDTQYF. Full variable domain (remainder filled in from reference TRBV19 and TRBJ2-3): DGGITQSPKYLFRKEGQNVTLSCEQNLNHDAMYWYRQDPGQGLRLIYYSQIVNDFQKGDIAEGYSVSREKKESFPLTVTSAQKNPTAFYLCASSPRGPTDTQYFGPGTRLTVL.

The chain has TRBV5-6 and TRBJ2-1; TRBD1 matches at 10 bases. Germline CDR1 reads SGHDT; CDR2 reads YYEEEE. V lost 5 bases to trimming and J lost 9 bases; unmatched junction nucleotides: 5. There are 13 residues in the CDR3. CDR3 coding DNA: TGTGCCAGCAGAAAGACAGGGGGCGGTGAGCAGTTCTTC. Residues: CASRKTGGGEQFF. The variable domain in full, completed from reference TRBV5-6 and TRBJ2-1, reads DAGVTQSPTHLIKTRGQQVTLRCSPKSGHDTVSWYQQALGQGPQFIFQYYEEEERQRGNFPDRFSGHQFPNYSSELNVNALLLGDSALYLCASRKTGGGEQFFGPGTRLTVL.

The CDR3 spells CASSPRTGSYNEQFF. CDR3 coding DNA: TGTGCCAGCAGCCCCAGGACAGGGTCCTACAATGAGCAGTTCTTC. The chain recombines TRBV13 with TRBJ2-1; TRBD1 agrees at 8 bases. The CDR3 is made up of 15 amino acids. V shed 5 bases and J 1 base; nucleotides not matched to a gene: 4. Germline V lookup: CDR1 PRHDT, CDR2 FYEKMQ (reference sequence).

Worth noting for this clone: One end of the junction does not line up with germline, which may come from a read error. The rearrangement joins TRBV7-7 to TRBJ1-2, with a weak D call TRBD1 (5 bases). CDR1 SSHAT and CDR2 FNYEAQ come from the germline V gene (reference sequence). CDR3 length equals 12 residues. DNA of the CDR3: TGTGCTAGCAGCGCTCACAGGACCAGCTACACCTTC. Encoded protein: CASSAHRTSYTF.

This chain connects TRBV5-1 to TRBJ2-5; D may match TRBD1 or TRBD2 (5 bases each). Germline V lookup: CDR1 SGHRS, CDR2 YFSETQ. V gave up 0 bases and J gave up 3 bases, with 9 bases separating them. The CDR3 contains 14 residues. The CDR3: CASSLDGAKETQYF. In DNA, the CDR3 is TGCGCCAGCAGCTTGGACGGGGCCAAAGAGACCCAGTACTTC.

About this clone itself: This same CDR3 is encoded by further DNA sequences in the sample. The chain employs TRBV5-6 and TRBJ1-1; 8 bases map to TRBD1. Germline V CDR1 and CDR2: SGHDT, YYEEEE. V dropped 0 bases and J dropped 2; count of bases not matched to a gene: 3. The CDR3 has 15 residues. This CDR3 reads CASSLGDRRNTEAFF. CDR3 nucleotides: TGTGCCAGCAGCTTGGGGGACAGGAGAAACACTGAAGCTTTCTTT.

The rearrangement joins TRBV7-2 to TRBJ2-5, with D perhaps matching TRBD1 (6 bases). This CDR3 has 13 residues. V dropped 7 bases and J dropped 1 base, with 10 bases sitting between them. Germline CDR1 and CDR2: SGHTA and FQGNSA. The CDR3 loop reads CASTRGLQETQYF. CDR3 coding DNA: TGTGCCAGCACCAGGGGCCTCCAAGAGACCCAGTACTTC.

The CDR3 DNA is TGTGCCATATCGGGGGGGGCGAGTCACACTGAAGCTTTCTTT. As protein: CAISGGASHTEAFF. V usage is TRBV10-3 and J usage is TRBJ1-1; TRBD1 might be the D (6 bases). Trimming cost V 9 bases and J 3 bases, with 17 bases left between them. CDR3 length: 14 residues. The germline CDR1 and CDR2 sequences are ENHRY and SYGVKD.

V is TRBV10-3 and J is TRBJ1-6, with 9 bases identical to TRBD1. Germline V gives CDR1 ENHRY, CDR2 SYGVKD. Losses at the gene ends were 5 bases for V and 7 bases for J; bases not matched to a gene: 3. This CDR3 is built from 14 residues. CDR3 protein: CAISKGQGNSPLHF. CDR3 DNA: TGTGCCATCAGTAAGGGACAGGGAAATTCACCCCTCCACTTT.